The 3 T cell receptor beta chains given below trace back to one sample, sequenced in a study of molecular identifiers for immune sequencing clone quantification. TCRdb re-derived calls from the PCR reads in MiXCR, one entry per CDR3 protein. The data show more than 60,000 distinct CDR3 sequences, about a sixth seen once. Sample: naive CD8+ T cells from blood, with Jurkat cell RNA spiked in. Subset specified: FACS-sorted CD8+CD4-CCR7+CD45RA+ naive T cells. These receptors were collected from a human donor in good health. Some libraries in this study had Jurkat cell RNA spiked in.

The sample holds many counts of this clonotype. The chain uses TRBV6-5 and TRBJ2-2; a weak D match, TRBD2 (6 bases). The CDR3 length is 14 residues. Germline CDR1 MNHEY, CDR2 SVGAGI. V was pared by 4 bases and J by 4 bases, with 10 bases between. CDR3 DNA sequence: TGTGCCAGCAGTTTCCGGGAGAGCACCGGGGAGCTGTTTTTT. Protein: CASSFRESTGELFF.

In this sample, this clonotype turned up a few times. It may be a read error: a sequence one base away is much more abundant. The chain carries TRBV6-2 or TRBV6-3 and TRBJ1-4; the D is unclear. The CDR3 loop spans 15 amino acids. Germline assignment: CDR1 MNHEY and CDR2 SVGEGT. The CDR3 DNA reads TGTGTCAGCAGTTACCGGACCGCAACTAATGAAAAACTGTTTTTT. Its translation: CVSSYRTATNEKLFF.

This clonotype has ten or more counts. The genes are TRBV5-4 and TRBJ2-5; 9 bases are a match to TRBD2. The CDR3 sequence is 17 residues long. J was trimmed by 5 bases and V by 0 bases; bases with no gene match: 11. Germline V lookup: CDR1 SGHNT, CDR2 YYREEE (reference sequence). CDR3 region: CASSLAGGRAWYETQYF. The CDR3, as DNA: TGTGCCAGCAGCTTGGCCGGCGGGAGGGCCTGGTATGAGACCCAGTACTTC.